This is a list of T cell receptor beta chains from one sample in a study of blood T cells in healthy people across ages. TCRdb re-called the 5' RACE reads with MiXCR, one entry per CDR3 protein. This sample yields approximately 1,700,000 distinct CDR3 sequences, of which about two fifths are seen a single time; about 21% belongs to the top ten. What was sequenced was blood. The receptors here all came from a human donor in good health. CDR3s include the opening cysteine and the closing phenylalanine or tryptophan. A D gene is named only where the DNA matches it firmly. Some rows mark clone size as missing; the rest say once, few, many or name a class of expanded clone.

TRBJ2-3	TRBV9	TRBD2	few	TGTGCCAGCAGCGTATGGCGGGGGAACACAGATACGCAGTATTTT	CASSVWRGNTDTQYF
TRBJ1-6	TRBV4-3	.	many	TGCGCCAGCAGCCAAGATCGGCACTATAATTCACCCCTCCACTTT	CASSQDRHYNSPLHF
TRBJ2-7	TRBV5-1	.	few	TGCGCCAGCAGCTCGGTAGCAGGGAGCTCCTACGAGCAGTACTTC	CASSSVAGSSYEQYF
TRBJ2-7	TRBV10-2	.	.	TGCGCCAGCAGTGAGTTGGAGGACTTATACGAGCGGTACTTC	CASSELEDLYERYF
TRBJ2-1	TRBV7-2	TRBD2	few	TGTGCCAGCAGCTATAGCGGGGGGGTCAATGAGCAGTTCTTC	CASSYSGGVNEQFF
TRBJ2-5	TRBV10-3	.	.	TGTGCCATCAGTGAGTCGAGTAGGGAAGAGACCCAGTACTTC	CAISESSREETQYF
TRBJ2-7	TRBV12-3/TRBV12-4	.	few	TGTGCCAGCAGTCGGTGGGGGGCAGGAACATACGAGCAGTACTTC	CASSRWGAGTYEQYF
TRBJ1-4	TRBV28	.	few	TGTGCCAGCAGTTTAGGTGGGGAGGAAAATGAAAAACTGTTTTTT	CASSLGGEENEKLFF
TRBJ2-5	TRBV5-6	.	.	TGTGCCAGCAGCTTGTCCTTGAGGGAGACCCAGTACTTC	CASSLSLRETQYF
TRBJ1-1	TRBV28	TRBD1	few	TGTGCCAGCAGTCTGTACAGGGGTGACACTGAAGCTTTCTTT	CASSLYRGDTEAFF
TRBJ1-5	TRBV5-1	.	.	TGCGCCAGTCGCCGGGACAACAATCAGCCCCAGCATTTT	CASRRDNNQPQHF
TRBJ2-7	TRBV20-1	.	few	TGCAGTGCTAGTTCCGGGTACAACTACGAGCAGTACTTC	CSASSGYNYEQYF
TRBJ2-1	TRBV12-3/TRBV12-4	.	.	TGTGCCAGCAGATACACCCGCGGGGCCAGGGATGAGCAGTTCTTC	CASRYTRGARDEQFF
TRBJ2-7	TRBV19	.	.	TGTGCCAGCCTTAATAACAGGTTCCCCTACGAGCAGTACTTC	CASLNNRFPYEQYF
TRBJ1-1	TRBV20-1	.	.	TGCAGTGCCACACCCCCGGGGTTTTACGGCACTGAAGCTTTCTTT	CSATPPGFYGTEAFF
TRBJ1-1	TRBV2	.	.	TGTGCCAGCAGTCCCCACTGGACCCGGAACACTGAAGCTTTCTTT	CASSPHWTRNTEAFF
TRBJ1-3	TRBV7-2	TRBD1	.	TGTGCCAGCAGTCACAGGGGTGGAAACACCATATATTTT	CASSHRGGNTIYF
TRBJ1-2	TRBV4-3	.	.	TGCGCCAGCAGCCCCACAGGGTGGTATGGCTACACCTTC	CASSPTGWYGYTF
TRBJ2-3	TRBV6-4	TRBD2	once	TGTGCCAGCAGTAACTCCAGCGGGGGGGCCAGTACAGATACGCAGTATTTT	CASSNSSGGASTDTQYF
TRBJ2-7	TRBV21-1	.	once	TGTGCCAGCACCCAAAAGGCGAGACTTAGCTGCTACGAGCAGTACTTC	CASTQKARLSCYEQYF
TRBJ2-7	TRBV7-2	TRBD1	few	TGTGCCAGCAGCCCGGGGACAGGCCTACCTTACGAGCAGTACTTC	CASSPGTGLPYEQYF
TRBJ2-3	TRBV6-1	.	.	TGTGCCAGCAGTCCGAGGAAGGGGGTGGGAGTGGATACGCAGTATTTT	CASSPRKGVGVDTQYF
TRBJ2-3	TRBV18	.	.	TGTGCCAGCTCACACCGGGACGCCCCCGATACGCAGTATTTT	CASSHRDAPDTQYF
TRBJ1-5	TRBV5-1	.	few	TGCGCCAGCAGCTTGTTTGGGGATCAGCCCCAGCATTTT	CASSLFGDQPQHF
TRBJ2-3	TRBV7-2	.	.	TGTGCCAGCAGCTACCAGATTGGGGACACAGATACGCAGTATTTT	CASSYQIGDTDTQYF
TRBJ1-1	TRBV7-2	.	.	TGTGCCAGCGGCTTCTCCTTGACTGAAGCTTTCTTT	CASGFSLTEAFF
TRBJ2-4	TRBV7-2	.	once	TGTGCCGGCAGCTTAGCGGGCGGAGGGGGCAGAGAGCAGTACTTC	CAGSLAGGGGREQYF
TRBJ2-3	TRBV5-1	TRBD1	once	TGCGCCAGCAGCTTCACAGGGGGCGGATCAGATACGCAGTATTTT	CASSFTGGGSDTQYF
TRBJ2-1	TRBV7-9	TRBD2	.	TGTGCCAGCAGCTCGGGGACTAGAATTGATGAGCAGTTCTTC	CASSSGTRIDEQFF
TRBJ2-5	TRBV28	.	.	TGTGCCAGCAGTATACTAGCCGACCAAGAGACCCAGTACTTC	CASSILADQETQYF
TRBJ1-3	TRBV5-6	TRBD1	few	TGTGCCAGCAGCTGGAACTTCCGACAGGGATCGGATGGAAACACCATATATTTT	CASSWNFRQGSDGNTIYF
TRBJ1-1	TRBV3-1	.	.	TGTGCCAGCAGCCACTTCCCGAACACTGAAGCTTTCTTT	CASSHFPNTEAFF
TRBJ1-2	TRBV10-3	.	.	TGTGCCATCAGTGAGTCCATTGCTGGAGGCTACACCTTC	CAISESIAGGYTF
TRBJ1-2	TRBV7-2	.	.	TGTGCCAGCAGCTCCATCCGCGACAGTCGCTATGGCTACACCTTC	CASSSIRDSRYGYTF
TRBJ2-7	TRBV20-1	TRBD1	few	TGCAGTGCTGGGGACCGGACAGGGCGAACCTACGAGCAGTACTTC	CSAGDRTGRTYEQYF
TRBJ1-2	TRBV29-1	.	.	TGCAGCGTTGTCCCGACGGGTCTCAATTATGGCTACACCTTC	CSVVPTGLNYGYTF
TRBJ2-4	TRBV6-5	.	.	TGTGCCAGCAGCTCCGGCCCCGTCGGAAACATTCAGTACTTC	CASSSGPVGNIQYF
TRBJ1-5	TRBV20-1	TRBD1	few	TGCAGTGCTAGAGCGCCCACGCAGGGGGGGAACGATCAGCCCCAGCATTTT	CSARAPTQGGNDQPQHF
TRBJ2-3	TRBV20-1	TRBD2	few	TGCAGTGCTCCCACTAGCGGGGGTTCCGATACGCAGTATTTT	CSAPTSGGSDTQYF
TRBJ2-1	TRBV4-1	TRBD2	few	TGCGCCAGCAGCCAACTTAGCGGGGGTAACCTTTTGAATGAGCAGTTCTTC	CASSQLSGGNLLNEQFF
TRBJ2-1	TRBV5-1	.	many	TGCGCCAGCAGCTTGGCGACGGGGTACAATGAGCAGTTCTTC	CASSLATGYNEQFF
TRBJ2-1	TRBV7-3	.	.	TGTGCCAGCAGCTTAAGTGGGGGGGCCGTTTGGGATGAGCAGTTCTTC	CASSLSGGAVWDEQFF
TRBJ2-1	TRBV4-1	.	.	TGCGCCAGCAGCCACCACAACAACAGGGAAGAGCAGTTCTTC	CASSHHNNREEQFF
TRBJ2-3	TRBV7-3	TRBD1	.	TGTGCCAGCAGCCCACAGGGGGGAAGACTTAGCACAGATACGCAGTATTTT	CASSPQGGRLSTDTQYF
TRBJ2-7	TRBV9	.	many	TGTGCCAGCAGCGTAGTGTTCGAGCAGTACTTC	CASSVVFEQYF
TRBJ2-7	TRBV20-1	.	.	TGCAGTGCTAGAGGGGGGTCTGGCGAGCAGTACTTC	CSARGGSGEQYF
TRBJ1-5	TRBV27	TRBD1	.	TGTGCCAGCAGAGGGACAGGGGGTTATCAGCCCCAGCATTTT	CASRGTGGYQPQHF
TRBJ2-2	TRBV6-5	.	.	TGTGCCAGCAGTTACGTTAGACGGACCGCCGGGGAGCTGTTTTTT	CASSYVRRTAGELFF
TRBJ2-1	TRBV20-1	TRBD2	.	TGCAGTGCTAGCGGGGGGGCGGTCAATGAGCAGTTCTTC	CSASGGAVNEQFF
TRBJ2-1	TRBV7-2	TRBD2	.	TGTGCCAGCAGCTTAGTACCGCCGAGCGGGGTAAACAATGAGCAGTTCTTC	CASSLVPPSGVNNEQFF
TRBJ2-5	TRBV5-1	.	.	TGCGCCAGCAGCTTGGACGCGGGCAGAGAAGAGACCCAGTACTTC	CASSLDAGREETQYF
TRBJ2-5	TRBV5-1	TRBD2	.	TGCGCCAGCAGCTTGGTGTTACTAGCGGGGGGCAAGGAGACCCAGTACTTC	CASSLVLLAGGKETQYF
TRBJ2-5	TRBV4-3	.	.	TGCGCCAGCAGCCAATCGGGAGTTGATGGCCTCTTGGAGACCCAGTACTTC	CASSQSGVDGLLETQYF
TRBJ2-1	TRBV6-1	TRBD2	few	TGTGCCAGCAGTGTCTGGATGGGGACTAGCTCGACCAATGAGCAGTTCTTC	CASSVWMGTSSTNEQFF
TRBJ2-7	TRBV5-1	.	.	TGCGCCAGCAGGTTTGGAACTTCAGAGTACTACGAGCAGTACTTC	CASRFGTSEYYEQYF
TRBJ2-7	TRBV20-1	TRBD2	.	TGCAGTGTACGGACTAGCGGGGGCCCTATCCTCGACGAGCAGTACTTC	CSVRTSGGPILDEQYF
TRBJ2-3	TRBV7-2	TRBD2	.	TGTGCCAGCAGCTTAGTCTGGACTAGCGGTCCCACAGATACGCAGTATTTT	CASSLVWTSGPTDTQYF